Listed below are T cell receptor beta chains from one sample, sequenced in a study of T cell responses to AZD1222 COVID-19 vaccine. The protocol was immunoSEQ multiplex PCR, while the TCRdb copy is restricted to in-frame clones and leaves out a portion. The data contain fewer than 120,000 clones, around 85% of them singletons. The sequences come from peripheral blood, collected on day 0 of AZD1222 vaccination. The receptors were sampled from an adult in good health. CDR3s include the opening cysteine and the closing phenylalanine or tryptophan. Each record gives: J gene, clone size, V gene, D gene, CDR3 DNA, CDR3 protein. D genes are given only for firm matches. Clone size is shown for a subset of rows, as once, few, many or a class of expanded clone.

J gene: TRBJ1-1
clone size: -
V gene: TRBV7-8
D gene: -
CDR3 DNA: TGTGCCAGCAGCTTAGGGTCGGGTAGCATGAACACTGAAGCTTTCTTT
CDR3 protein: CASSLGSGSMNTEAFF

J gene: TRBJ2-2
clone size: few
V gene: TRBV5-4
D gene: TRBD2
CDR3 DNA: TGTGCCAGCAGCTTGGAGGGTAGCGGGAGGTCAAGGACCGGGGAGCTGTTTTTT
CDR3 protein: CASSLEGSGRSRTGELFF

J gene: TRBJ1-2
clone size: -
V gene: TRBV28
D gene: TRBD1
CDR3 DNA: TGTGCCAGCAGCTTCTTGGGACAGGGACTCTATGGCTACACCTTC
CDR3 protein: CASSFLGQGLYGYTF

J gene: TRBJ1-1
clone size: -
V gene: TRBV25-1
D gene: TRBD1
CDR3 DNA: TGTGCCAGCAGCCGACCCGGGACAGCAAGCACTGAAGCTTTCTTT
CDR3 protein: CASSRPGTASTEAFF

J gene: TRBJ2-2
clone size: -
V gene: TRBV5-6
D gene: TRBD2
CDR3 DNA: TGTGCCAGCAGCTTGACCGCGGGGGGGAACACCGGGGAGCTGTTTTTT
CDR3 protein: CASSLTAGGNTGELFF

J gene: TRBJ2-1
clone size: -
V gene: TRBV5-1
D gene: -
CDR3 DNA: TGCGCCAGCAGCTTGGGGACTATCTACAATGAGCAGTTCTTC
CDR3 protein: CASSLGTIYNEQFF

J gene: TRBJ2-3
clone size: -
V gene: TRBV5-1
D gene: -
CDR3 DNA: TGCGCCAGCAGCTTAGGTGGGGGGGCCGTTGGCACAGATACGCAGTATTTT
CDR3 protein: CASSLGGGAVGTDTQYF

J gene: TRBJ1-1
clone size: -
V gene: TRBV18
D gene: -
CDR3 DNA: TGTGCCAGCTCACCGAGGGGAGTGATCACTGAAGCTTTCTTT
CDR3 protein: CASSPRGVITEAFF

J gene: TRBJ1-6
clone size: -
V gene: TRBV7-2
D gene: TRBD1
CDR3 DNA: TGTGCCAGCAGCGAGGGACAGTATAATTCACCCCTCCACTTT
CDR3 protein: CASSEGQYNSPLHF

J gene: TRBJ2-3
clone size: -
V gene: TRBV5-1
D gene: -
CDR3 DNA: TGCGCCAGCAGCTGGAGTATTTACACAGATACGCAGTATTTT
CDR3 protein: CASSWSIYTDTQYF

J gene: TRBJ2-3
clone size: -
V gene: TRBV19
D gene: TRBD2
CDR3 DNA: TGTGCCAGTAGTTCGCTAGCGGGAGGGAACCCAGGCGATACGCAGTATTTT
CDR3 protein: CASSSLAGGNPGDTQYF

J gene: TRBJ2-2
clone size: -
V gene: TRBV24-1
D gene: -
CDR3 DNA: TGTGCCACCAGTGGGGGTCGGTTAGCCGGGAACACCGGGGAGCTGTTTTTT
CDR3 protein: CATSGGRLAGNTGELFF

J gene: TRBJ1-4
clone size: -
V gene: TRBV28
D gene: TRBD1
CDR3 DNA: TGTGCCAGCAGTTTATTGATAGGGGGCAAGAATGAAAAACTGTTTTTT
CDR3 protein: CASSLLIGGKNEKLFF

J gene: TRBJ2-3
clone size: -
V gene: TRBV16
D gene: TRBD2
CDR3 DNA: TGTGCCAGCAGCCAATTCGGGAGAGCGGGGGGCCGGAGCACAGATACGCAGTATTTT
CDR3 protein: CASSQFGRAGGRSTDTQYF

J gene: TRBJ2-2
clone size: -
V gene: TRBV7-9
D gene: -
CDR3 DNA: TGTGCCAGCAGCTTCCACACGGACCACGGGGAGCTGTTTTTT
CDR3 protein: CASSFHTDHGELFF

J gene: TRBJ2-3
clone size: -
V gene: TRBV5-1
D gene: -
CDR3 DNA: TGCGCCAGCAGTATCGCAGGGTCTGACGACAGTGAGGATACGCAGTATTTT
CDR3 protein: CASSIAGSDDSEDTQYF

J gene: TRBJ1-3
clone size: -
V gene: TRBV9
D gene: TRBD1
CDR3 DNA: TGTGCCAGCAGCGCGAGGACAGGGAACCAGGGAAACACCATATATTTT
CDR3 protein: CASSARTGNQGNTIYF

J gene: TRBJ1-3
clone size: few
V gene: TRBV19
D gene: -
CDR3 DNA: TGTGCCAGTAGAAGGACAGTTGGGGACACCATATATTTT
CDR3 protein: CASRRTVGDTIYF

J gene: TRBJ1-4
clone size: few
V gene: TRBV7-2
D gene: TRBD1
CDR3 DNA: TGTGCCAGCAGCTTGGGCCAGACAGGGACTAATGAAAAACTGTTTTTT
CDR3 protein: CASSLGQTGTNEKLFF

J gene: TRBJ1-1
clone size: -
V gene: TRBV6-2/TRBV6-3
D gene: -
CDR3 DNA: TGTGCCAGCAGTGTTAAACCCGGGAGCGGCACTGAAGCTTTCTTT
CDR3 protein: CASSVKPGSGTEAFF

J gene: TRBJ2-7
clone size: -
V gene: TRBV11-2
D gene: TRBD2
CDR3 DNA: TGTGCCAGCAGCCCGAGAGCGGGAGAGTACGAGCAGTACTTC
CDR3 protein: CASSPRAGEYEQYF

J gene: TRBJ1-3
clone size: -
V gene: TRBV24-1
D gene: -
CDR3 DNA: TGTGCCACCAGTGATTCTCAACCGACTGGAAACACCATATATTTT
CDR3 protein: CATSDSQPTGNTIYF

J gene: TRBJ2-3
clone size: -
V gene: TRBV7-2
D gene: -
CDR3 DNA: TGTGCCAGCAGCTTTCGACAGGCAACAGATACGCAGTATTTT
CDR3 protein: CASSFRQATDTQYF

J gene: TRBJ1-4
clone size: once
V gene: TRBV4-3
D gene: TRBD1
CDR3 DNA: TGCGCCAGCAGCCGAGGGACAGGGGGCGCTGGTAATGAAAAACTGTTTTTT
CDR3 protein: CASSRGTGGAGNEKLFF

J gene: TRBJ1-1
clone size: -
V gene: TRBV5-4
D gene: TRBD1
CDR3 DNA: TGTGCCAGCAGCGCAGGGGGGGTGAACACTGAAGCTTTCTTT
CDR3 protein: CASSAGGVNTEAFF

J gene: TRBJ1-2
clone size: -
V gene: TRBV6-5
D gene: -
CDR3 DNA: TGTGCCAGCAGTCCCGGCAGGTTGGGGTATGGCTACACCTTC
CDR3 protein: CASSPGRLGYGYTF

J gene: TRBJ2-1
clone size: -
V gene: TRBV6-2/TRBV6-3
D gene: TRBD2
CDR3 DNA: TGTGCCAGCAGTGCCCAGGTCATGAGCGGGAGTGCGAATGAGCAGTTCTTC
CDR3 protein: CASSAQVMSGSANEQFF

J gene: TRBJ2-7
clone size: once
V gene: TRBV7-2
D gene: TRBD2
CDR3 DNA: TGTGCCAGCAGGGTAGCGGGAGGATACGAGCAGTACTTC
CDR3 protein: CASRVAGGYEQYF

J gene: TRBJ2-7
clone size: -
V gene: TRBV5-4
D gene: TRBD2
CDR3 DNA: TGTGCCAGCAGCGCGGGACTAGCGGGAGTCTCCTACGAGCAGTACTTC
CDR3 protein: CASSAGLAGVSYEQYF

J gene: TRBJ1-1
clone size: -
V gene: TRBV19
D gene: -
CDR3 DNA: TGTGCCAGTAGGGGGAAGCCAGGGAACACTGAAGCTTTCTTT
CDR3 protein: CASRGKPGNTEAFF

J gene: TRBJ2-7
clone size: -
V gene: TRBV7-2
D gene: TRBD1
CDR3 DNA: TGTGCCAGCAGCCGGGACAGGGGATCTTACGAGCAGTACTTC
CDR3 protein: CASSRDRGSYEQYF

J gene: TRBJ2-7
clone size: once
V gene: TRBV7-2
D gene: -
CDR3 DNA: TGTGCCAGCAGCTTAGCCGGGGGCCCCGGGGGCGAGCAGTACTTC
CDR3 protein: CASSLAGGPGGEQYF

J gene: TRBJ1-6
clone size: -
V gene: TRBV6-5
D gene: -
CDR3 DNA: TGTGCCAGCAGTTACTCCCAGAGCTCCTATAATTCACCCCTCCACTTT
CDR3 protein: CASSYSQSSYNSPLHF

J gene: TRBJ2-1
clone size: -
V gene: TRBV5-1
D gene: -
CDR3 DNA: TGCGCCAGCAGCTCACCGGGCCCCCTGCAGTTCTTC
CDR3 protein: CASSSPGPLQFF

J gene: TRBJ2-7
clone size: -
V gene: TRBV18
D gene: -
CDR3 DNA: TGTGCCAGCTCACCACCGGTTATGGGCGGCTCCTACGAGCAGTACTTC
CDR3 protein: CASSPPVMGGSYEQYF

J gene: TRBJ1-6
clone size: -
V gene: TRBV13
D gene: -
CDR3 DNA: TGTGCCAGCAGCTTAAGTCAGGCCGAAGTCCCCCTCCACTTT
CDR3 protein: CASSLSQAEVPLHF

J gene: TRBJ2-1
clone size: -
V gene: TRBV19
D gene: -
CDR3 DNA: TGTGCCAGTACGCGGACACAGCAGAATGAGCAGTTCTTC
CDR3 protein: CASTRTQQNEQFF

J gene: TRBJ2-3
clone size: -
V gene: TRBV4-2
D gene: TRBD2
CDR3 DNA: TGTGCCAGCAGCCAAACGGAAGCCGGGACTAGTTCAGATACGCAGTATTTT
CDR3 protein: CASSQTEAGTSSDTQYF

J gene: TRBJ2-3
clone size: -
V gene: TRBV6-5
D gene: -
CDR3 DNA: TGTGCCAGCAGCAAACAGGGAAAGGGCACAGATACGCAGTATTTT
CDR3 protein: CASSKQGKGTDTQYF

J gene: TRBJ2-1
clone size: once
V gene: TRBV24-1
D gene: TRBD2
CDR3 DNA: TGTGCCACCAGTGATTCGCTAGCGGGAGTACGAGAGCAGTTCTTC
CDR3 protein: CATSDSLAGVREQFF

J gene: TRBJ1-2
clone size: few
V gene: TRBV7-3
D gene: -
CDR3 DNA: TGTGCCAGCAGCCCCGGACTGAACTATGGCTACACCTTC
CDR3 protein: CASSPGLNYGYTF

J gene: TRBJ2-3
clone size: once
V gene: TRBV7-9
D gene: TRBD2
CDR3 DNA: TGTGCCAGCAGATCCGGACTCGCGGGAGGGGGGGCGCAGTATTTT
CDR3 protein: CASRSGLAGGGAQYF

J gene: TRBJ2-7
clone size: -
V gene: TRBV19
D gene: TRBD1
CDR3 DNA: TGTGCCAGTAGTATAAAACCAGGGGGCTCCTACGAGCAGTACTTC
CDR3 protein: CASSIKPGGSYEQYF

J gene: TRBJ2-7
clone size: -
V gene: TRBV5-4
D gene: TRBD2
CDR3 DNA: TGTGCCAGCAGCCCCCCGGGACTAGCGGGTCGTTCCTACGAGCAGTACTTC
CDR3 protein: CASSPPGLAGRSYEQYF

J gene: TRBJ1-2
clone size: -
V gene: TRBV11-2
D gene: TRBD1
CDR3 DNA: TGTGCCAGCAGCTGGCTGGGACAGGGAGTAAGCACCTTC
CDR3 protein: CASSWLGQGVSTF

J gene: TRBJ2-7
clone size: -
V gene: TRBV5-3
D gene: TRBD1
CDR3 DNA: TGTGCCAGAAGCGAAAAGACAGGGTACGAGCAGTACTTC
CDR3 protein: CARSEKTGYEQYF

J gene: TRBJ1-1
clone size: -
V gene: TRBV20-1
D gene: -
CDR3 DNA: TGCAGTGCTAGTGTCAGAAACACTGAAGCTTTCTTT
CDR3 protein: CSASVRNTEAFF

J gene: TRBJ1-5
clone size: once
V gene: TRBV7-9
D gene: TRBD1
CDR3 DNA: TGTGCCAGCAGCTTAGCGGGTCAGGGGGATCGGCCCCAGCATTTT
CDR3 protein: CASSLAGQGDRPQHF

J gene: TRBJ2-4
clone size: -
V gene: TRBV6-4
D gene: TRBD1
CDR3 DNA: TGTGCCAGCAGTGTGACAGGGGAGGACAAAAACATTCAGTACTTC
CDR3 protein: CASSVTGEDKNIQYF

J gene: TRBJ2-3
clone size: -
V gene: TRBV7-2
D gene: -
CDR3 DNA: TGTGCCAGCAGGATTAGCACAGATGCGCAGTATTTT
CDR3 protein: CASRISTDAQYF